This T cell receptor (beta chain) came from a study of blood T cell repertoires in COVID-19 (TCRdb year 2020). About the investigation overall: The collaborator samples originated in the United States, Italy and Spain and spanned the acute and convalescent phases of COVID-19. The material from the prospective study consisted of cDNA or gDNA derived from T cells, B-cell-depleted T cells, or PBMCs. Subjects who had been exposed to COVID-19, were actively infected with it, or had recovered from it provided the deeply sampled blood TCRbeta repertoires that made up the dataset. The repertoires were made available in a free public database intended to serve as a resource for research on the immune response to SARS-CoV-2. Samples were obtained from the ongoing ImmuneRACE study (first 160 participants) and from 1,254 subjects provided by 6 global collaborators. A de-identified subject ID, COVID-19 status, age in years and sex were almost always included in the sample metadata. Where HLA class I and class II types were available, the types were taken from metadata supplied by the sample provider, not from assay-based typing. The investigation overall reported the following: How much clinical and demographic metadata was included differed by source and by participant, and the metadata was provided uncurated.

One collaborating source in Seattle enrolled patients while the patients were actively infected and followed the patients over time throughout the course of disease. Whole blood was collected in K2EDTA tubes by collaborating institutions according to the institutions' own protocols. Collaborator samples were shipped for TCRbeta analysis as frozen whole blood, isolated PBMCs, or DNA extracted from either sample type. The cysteine opens and the phenylalanine closes a CDR3 of 15 amino acids. The entry retains the CDR3 DNA only, 45 bases that are in frame from base 1. Per the germline V gene (reference sequence), DFQATT is the CDR1 and SNEGSKA is the CDR2. V has 3 bases trimmed and J has 3 bases trimmed; junction bases matching no gene number 7. As for this clone: Which antigen it targets is not known. No much larger clone is present one base from it, and per-base qualities are unavailable.

The immunoSEQ Assay, a bias-controlled multiplex PCR, was used to amplify TCRbeta CDR3 regions from genomic DNA. In the source study's methods: The number of nucleated cells in each sample was estimated from the amplification of reference gene primers within the assay. Sequence reads were collapsed and filtered to measure the absolute abundance of every unique TCRbeta CDR3 rearrangement. For each sample, productive Simpson clonality was calculated by taking the square root of Simpson's diversity index across productive rearrangements. The clones in this table, taken by TCRdb from immuneACCESS, are in-frame only. Not every clone is retained; where verified, under half of the shortfall comes from an unresolved V gene, and the cause of the rest is unknown. That table supplies the V and J calls and clone size; D and trimming were determined from the DNA. The table for this sample lists approximately 120,000 clones; 75% to 90% of them were counted only once. 3.2% of the sample belongs to the ten largest clones.

The sequence was obtained from a woman over 75 with COVID-19, enrolled during active disease. The sample consisted of peripheral blood. The sequence is built from TRBV20-1 and TRBJ2-5; 10 bases in between match TRBD2. DNA sequence: TGCAGTGCTAGTAGGTCTAGCGGGAGTAAAGAGACCCAGTACTTC. This yields the protein CSASRSSGSKETQYF.